This TCR beta chain was recorded in a study of blood T cell repertoires in COVID-19. The overall study: Material from acute and convalescent COVID-19 was sourced from the United States, Italy and Spain.

V was pared by 5 bases and J by 3 bases, with 15 bases between. CDR1 is MGHDK and CDR2 is SYGVNS in the germline V gene. The CDR3 runs 15 residues. Original methodology: Researchers report that nucleated cell counts were estimated from reference gene primer amplification. The protocol was immunoSEQ multiplex PCR, while the TCRdb copy is restricted to in-frame clones and leaves out a portion. V and J calls and clone size follow that table, whereas D and trimming were derived from the DNA. The sample comprises 200,000 to 250,000 clones, approximately 80% of which are singletons, and 1.8% rests with the top ten. Participants came from some 23 US areas, aged roughly 18 to 89 years. Recovery among Cohort 3 donors was established by two negative PCRs, clearance, or symptom resolution.

The V and J genes are TRBV25-1 and TRBJ2-3; D may be TRBD1 (5 bases). Specimen: PBMCs or T cells enriched from blood (not recorded which). This receptor was taken from a man aged 55 to 70 who had recovered from COVID-19. CDR3 residues: CASSLSTGRTDTQYF. CDR3 DNA: TGTGCCAGCAGTCTCAGCACAGGTCGAACAGATACGCAGTATTTT.